This T cell receptor (beta chain) is drawn from a study of prognosis after radiotherapy for stage I lung cancer. For the study at large: Approximately 14 of the patients presented with newly diagnosed primary stage I lung tumors; roughly 5 had oligometastatic NSCLC following surgical resection of the primary tumor. A biologically effective dose of at least 100 Gy came via 3-5 SBRT fractions.

From genomic DNA, TCR beta CDR3 was amplified by two-round multiplex PCR. With primers specific to each TRBV and TRBJ gene, the first-round PCR was performed. Second-round PCR used universal primers. TCRdb passed the multiplex PCR reads through MiXCR, listing each CDR3 protein once. The sample yields roughly 30,000 distinct CDR3 sequences, roughly 40% seen once. This clonotype has a count of ten or more. V was cut by 3 bases and J by 5 bases, with 14 bases left in between. Germline V gene sequence: CDR1 KGHSH, CDR2 LQKENI. CDR3 length: 14 residues. The chain has TRBV18 and TRBJ2-7; no reliable D call. The source was PBMCs, collected before or after stereotactic body radiation therapy (not recorded which). The receptor comes from a donor over 45 with non-small cell lung cancer. CDR3 DNA: TGTGCCAGCTCACCGATATCTTCTGGCCACGAGCAGTACTTC. It yields the protein CASSPISSGHEQYF.